Sequencing of this TCR beta chain was carried out in a study of beta chain features in type 1 diabetes. Study-level findings and limits: VDJ junctions from type 1 diabetes patients carried fewer insertions and larger deletions.

What was sequenced were expressed TCRB transcripts, since all of the isolated RNA had been reverse transcribed. The protocol was immunoSEQ multiplex PCR, while the TCRdb copy is restricted to in-frame clones and leaves out a portion. The table includes roughly 40,000 clones, around 49% detected once. As to this clone: Its antigen is unidentified.

The trim removed 4 bases at V and 2 bases at J, leaving 9 bases unmatched. The CDR3 is 15 residues long. The V gene's germline CDR1 is SGHRS and CDR2 YFSETQ. The sample was central memory CD4+ T cells from blood. The V and J genes are TRBV5-1 and TRBJ2-7, with TRBD1 matching 7 bases. This TCR came from a woman younger than 35 in good health. The CDR3 nucleotides are TGCGCCAGCAGCCCGACAGGGTCTAGCCCCTACGAGCAGTACTTC. This sequence encodes CASSPTGSSPYEQYF. Variable domain in full (rest from reference TRBV5-1 and TRBJ2-7): KAGVTQTPRYLIKTRGQQVTLSCSPISGHRSVSWYQQTPGQGLQFLFEYFSETQRNKGNFPGRFSGRQFSNSRSEMNVSTLELGDSALYLCASSPTGSSPYEQYFGPGTRLTVT.